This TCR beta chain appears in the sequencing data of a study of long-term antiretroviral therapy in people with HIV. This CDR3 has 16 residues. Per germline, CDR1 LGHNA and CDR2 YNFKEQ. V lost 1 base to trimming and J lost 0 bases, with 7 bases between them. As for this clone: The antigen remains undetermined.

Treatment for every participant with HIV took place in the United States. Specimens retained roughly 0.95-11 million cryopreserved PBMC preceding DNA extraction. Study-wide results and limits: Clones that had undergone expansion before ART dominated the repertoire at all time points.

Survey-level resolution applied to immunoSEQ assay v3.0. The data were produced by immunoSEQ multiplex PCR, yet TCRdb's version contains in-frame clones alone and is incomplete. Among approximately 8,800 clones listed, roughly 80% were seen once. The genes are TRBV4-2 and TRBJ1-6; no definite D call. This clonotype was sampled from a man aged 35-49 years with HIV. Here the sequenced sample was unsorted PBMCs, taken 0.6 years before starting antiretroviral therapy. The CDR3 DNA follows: TGTGCCAGCAGCCAAGCCAAGAGCTCCTATAATTCACCCCTCCACTTT. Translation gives CASSQAKSSYNSPLHF.